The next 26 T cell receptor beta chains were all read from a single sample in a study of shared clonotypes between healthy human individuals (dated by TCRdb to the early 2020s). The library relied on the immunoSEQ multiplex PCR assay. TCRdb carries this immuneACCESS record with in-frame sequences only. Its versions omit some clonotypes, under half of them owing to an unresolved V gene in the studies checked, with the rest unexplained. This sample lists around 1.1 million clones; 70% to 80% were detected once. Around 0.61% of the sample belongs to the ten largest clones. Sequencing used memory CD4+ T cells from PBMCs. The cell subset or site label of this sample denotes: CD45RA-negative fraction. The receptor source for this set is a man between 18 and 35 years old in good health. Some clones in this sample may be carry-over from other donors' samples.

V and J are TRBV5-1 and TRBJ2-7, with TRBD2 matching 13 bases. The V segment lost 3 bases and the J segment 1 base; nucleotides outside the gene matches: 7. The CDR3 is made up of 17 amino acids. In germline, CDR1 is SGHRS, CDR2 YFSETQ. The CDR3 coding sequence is TGCGCCAGCAGCTCCGGCGGGGGACTAGCGGGGTCCTACGAGCAGTACTTC. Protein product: CASSSGGGLAGSYEQYF.

The DNA for the CDR3 is TGTGCCAGCACCGACTCTCAAGAGACCCAGTACTTC. Protein sequence: CASTDSQETQYF. The V call is TRBV2, the J call TRBJ2-5; D not certain. V lost 7 bases to trimming and J lost 2 bases, with 8 bases between them. In germline, CDR1 is SNHLY, CDR2 FYNNEI. This CDR3 has 12 amino acids.

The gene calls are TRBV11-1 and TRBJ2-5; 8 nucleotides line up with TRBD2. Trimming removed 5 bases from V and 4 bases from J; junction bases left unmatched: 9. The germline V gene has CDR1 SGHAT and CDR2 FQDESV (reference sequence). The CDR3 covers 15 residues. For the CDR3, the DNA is TGTGCCAGCAGCGACCCAATTGCGGGAGGAGAGACCCAGTACTTC. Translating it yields CASSDPIAGGETQYF.

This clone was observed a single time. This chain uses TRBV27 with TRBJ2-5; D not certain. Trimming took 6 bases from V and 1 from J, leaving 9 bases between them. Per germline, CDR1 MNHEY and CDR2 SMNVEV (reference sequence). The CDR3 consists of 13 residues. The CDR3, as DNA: TGTGCCAGCAGGGTCGGCACCCAAGAGACCCAGTACTTC. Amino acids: CASRVGTQETQYF.

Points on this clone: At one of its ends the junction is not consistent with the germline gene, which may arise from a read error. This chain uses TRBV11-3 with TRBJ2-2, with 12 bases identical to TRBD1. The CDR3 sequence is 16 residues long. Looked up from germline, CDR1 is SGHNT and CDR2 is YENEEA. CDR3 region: CASSSGQGANTGELFF. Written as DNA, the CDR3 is TGTGCCAGCAGCTCGGGACAGGGGGCGAATACCGGGGAGCTGTTTTTT.

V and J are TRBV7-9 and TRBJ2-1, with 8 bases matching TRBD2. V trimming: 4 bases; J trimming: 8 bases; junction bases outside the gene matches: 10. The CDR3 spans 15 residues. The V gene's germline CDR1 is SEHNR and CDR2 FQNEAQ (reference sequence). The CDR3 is CASSWGRSGSHEQFF. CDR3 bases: TGTGCCAGCAGCTGGGGGAGGAGCGGGAGCCATGAGCAGTTCTTC.

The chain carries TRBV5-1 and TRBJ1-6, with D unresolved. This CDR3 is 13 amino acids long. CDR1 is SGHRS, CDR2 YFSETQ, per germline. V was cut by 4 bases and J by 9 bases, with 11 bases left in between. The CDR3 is CASSVSGFSPLHF. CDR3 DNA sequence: TGCGCCAGCAGCGTCTCAGGATTTTCACCCCTCCACTTT.

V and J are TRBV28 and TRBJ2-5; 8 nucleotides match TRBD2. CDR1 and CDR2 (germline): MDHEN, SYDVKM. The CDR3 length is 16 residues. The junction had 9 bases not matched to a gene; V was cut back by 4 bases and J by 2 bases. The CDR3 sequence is CASSSLGLAGQETQYF. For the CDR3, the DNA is TGTGCCAGCAGTTCATTGGGGTTAGCGGGACAAGAGACCCAGTACTTC.

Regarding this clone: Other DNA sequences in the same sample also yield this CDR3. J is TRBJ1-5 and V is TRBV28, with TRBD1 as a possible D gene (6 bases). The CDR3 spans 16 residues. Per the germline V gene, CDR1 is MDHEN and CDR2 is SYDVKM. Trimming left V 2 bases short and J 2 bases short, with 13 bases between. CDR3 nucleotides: TGTGCCAGCAGTTTACAAGGCAGGGGAGGCAATCAGCCCCAGCATTTT. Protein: CASSLQGRGGNQPQHF.

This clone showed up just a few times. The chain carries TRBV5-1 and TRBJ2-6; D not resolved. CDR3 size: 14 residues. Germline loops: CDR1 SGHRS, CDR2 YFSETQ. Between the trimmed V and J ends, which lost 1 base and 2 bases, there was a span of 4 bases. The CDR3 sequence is CASSLNPGANVLTF. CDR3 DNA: TGCGCCAGCAGCTTGAACCCTGGGGCCAACGTCCTGACTTTC. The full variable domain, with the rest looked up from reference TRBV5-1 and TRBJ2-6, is KAGVTQTPRYLIKTRGQQVTLSCSPISGHRSVSWYQQTPGQGLQFLFEYFSETQRNKGNFPGRFSGRQFSNSRSEMNVSTLELGDSALYLCASSLNPGANVLTFGAGSRLTVL.

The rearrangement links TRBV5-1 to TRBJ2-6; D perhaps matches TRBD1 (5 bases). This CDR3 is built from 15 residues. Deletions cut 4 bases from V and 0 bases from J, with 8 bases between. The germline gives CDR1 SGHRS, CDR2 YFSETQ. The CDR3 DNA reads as TGCGCCAGCAGCCGTACAGGCTCTGGGGCCAACGTCCTGACTTTC. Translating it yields CASSRTGSGANVLTF.

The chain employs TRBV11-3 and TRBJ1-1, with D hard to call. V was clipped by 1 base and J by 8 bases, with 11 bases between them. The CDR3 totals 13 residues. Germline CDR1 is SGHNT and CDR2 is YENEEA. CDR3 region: CASSLVSEEEAFF. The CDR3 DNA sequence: TGTGCCAGCAGCTTAGTTTCAGAAGAGGAAGCTTTCTTT.

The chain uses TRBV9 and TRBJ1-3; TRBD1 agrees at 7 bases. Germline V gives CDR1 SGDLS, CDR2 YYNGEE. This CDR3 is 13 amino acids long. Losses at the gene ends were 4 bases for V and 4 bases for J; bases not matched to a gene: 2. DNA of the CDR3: TGTGCCAGCAGCCCAGGGGGAGGAAACACCATATATTTT. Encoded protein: CASSPGGGNTIYF.

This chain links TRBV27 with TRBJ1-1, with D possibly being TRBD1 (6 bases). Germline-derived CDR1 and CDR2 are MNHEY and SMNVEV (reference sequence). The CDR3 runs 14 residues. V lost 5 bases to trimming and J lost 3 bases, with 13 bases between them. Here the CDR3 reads CASSARGPYTEAFF. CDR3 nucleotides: TGTGCCAGCAGTGCCAGGGGCCCCTACACTGAAGCTTTCTTT.

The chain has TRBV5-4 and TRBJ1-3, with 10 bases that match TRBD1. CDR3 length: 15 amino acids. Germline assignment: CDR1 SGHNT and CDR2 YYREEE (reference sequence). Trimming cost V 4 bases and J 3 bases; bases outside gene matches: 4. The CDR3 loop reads CASSLDRGLGNTIYF. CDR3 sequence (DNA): TGTGCCAGCAGCCTAGACAGGGGGCTTGGAAACACCATATATTTT.

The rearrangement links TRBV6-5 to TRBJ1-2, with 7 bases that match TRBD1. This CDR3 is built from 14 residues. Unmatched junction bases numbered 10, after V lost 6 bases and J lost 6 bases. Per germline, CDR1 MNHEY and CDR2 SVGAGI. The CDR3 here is CASREPGTAHGYTF. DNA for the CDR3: TGTGCCAGCAGGGAGCCCGGGACAGCCCATGGCTACACCTTC.

In nucleotides, the CDR3 is TGTGCCACATTCGGGTCTGGAAACACCATATATTTT. Translation: CATFGSGNTIYF. The V call is TRBV7-9, the J call TRBJ1-3; D gene ambiguous. V lost 10 bases, J lost 1 base, and 8 bases lay in between. This CDR3 is 12 amino acids long. The germline gives CDR1 SEHNR, CDR2 FQNEAQ (reference sequence).

CDR3 DNA: TGCGCCAGCACCCCGGGTCCGGGACTTAACTACGAGCAGTACTTC. Protein sequence: CASTPGPGLNYEQYF. The rearrangement joins TRBV5-1 to TRBJ2-7; a possible D gene is TRBD2 (6 bases). Per germline, CDR1 SGHRS and CDR2 YFSETQ. The CDR3 is made up of 15 amino acids. V gave up 6 bases and J gave up 3 bases, with 19 bases separating them.

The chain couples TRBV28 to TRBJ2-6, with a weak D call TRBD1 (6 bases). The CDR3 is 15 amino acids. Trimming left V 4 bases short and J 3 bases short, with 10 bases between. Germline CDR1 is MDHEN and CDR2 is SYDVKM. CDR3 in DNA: TGTGCCAGCAGTTCACAGGGTGGTGGGGCCAACGTCCTGACTTTC. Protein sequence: CASSSQGGGANVLTF.

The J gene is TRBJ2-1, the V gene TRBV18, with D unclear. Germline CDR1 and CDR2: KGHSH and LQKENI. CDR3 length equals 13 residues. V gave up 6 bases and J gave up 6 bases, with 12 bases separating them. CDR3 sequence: CASSLLTINEQFF. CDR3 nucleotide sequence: TGTGCCAGCTCCCTCCTGACAATCAATGAGCAGTTCTTC.

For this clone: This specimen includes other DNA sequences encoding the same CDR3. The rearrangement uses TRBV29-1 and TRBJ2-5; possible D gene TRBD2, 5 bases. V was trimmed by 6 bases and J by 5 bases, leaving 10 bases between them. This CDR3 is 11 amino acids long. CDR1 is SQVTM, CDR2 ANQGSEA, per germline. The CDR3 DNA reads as TGCAGCGTCGAGGGAACCGAGACCCAGTACTTC. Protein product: CSVEGTETQYF.

The CDR3 DNA is TGTGCCTGGAGTCGGGACAGCCGGAACACTGAAGCTTTCTTT. Its protein product is CAWSRDSRNTEAFF. This rearrangement joins TRBV30 to TRBJ1-1; 7 positions agree with TRBD1. The CDR3 is 14 residues long. After removal of 2 bases from V and 1 base from J, the junction contained 4 bases not matched to a gene. Germline V gene lookup returns CDR1 GTSNPN and CDR2 SVGIG (reference sequence).

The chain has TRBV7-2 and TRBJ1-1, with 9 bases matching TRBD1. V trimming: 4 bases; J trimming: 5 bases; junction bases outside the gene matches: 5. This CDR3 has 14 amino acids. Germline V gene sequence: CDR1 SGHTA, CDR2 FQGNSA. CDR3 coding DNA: TGTGCCAGCAGCTCGGACAGGGGTTGGACTGAAGCTTTCTTT. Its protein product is CASSSDRGWTEAFF.

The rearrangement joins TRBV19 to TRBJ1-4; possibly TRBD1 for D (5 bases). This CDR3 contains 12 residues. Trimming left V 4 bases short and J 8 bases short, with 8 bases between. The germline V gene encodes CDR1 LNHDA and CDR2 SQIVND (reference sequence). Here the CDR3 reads CASSRQREKLFF. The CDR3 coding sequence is TGTGCCAGTAGTAGACAGCGCGAAAAACTGTTTTTT.

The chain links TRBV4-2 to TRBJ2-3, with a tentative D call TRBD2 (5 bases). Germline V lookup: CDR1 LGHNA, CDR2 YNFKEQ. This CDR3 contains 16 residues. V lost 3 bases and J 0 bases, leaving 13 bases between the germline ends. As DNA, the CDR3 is TGTGCCAGCAGCCACTCACTAGGACCTAGCACAGATACGCAGTATTTT. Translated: CASSHSLGPSTDTQYF.

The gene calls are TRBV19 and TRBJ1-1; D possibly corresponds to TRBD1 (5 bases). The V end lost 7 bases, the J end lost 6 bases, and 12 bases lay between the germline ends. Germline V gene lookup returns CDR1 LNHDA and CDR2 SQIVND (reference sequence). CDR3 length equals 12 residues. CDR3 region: CASKPDTAEAFF. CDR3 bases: TGTGCCAGTAAACCGGACACCGCTGAAGCTTTCTTT.